One sample yielded the 11 T cell receptor beta chains listed below, sequenced in a study of beta chain features in type 1 diabetes. Expressed TCRB transcripts were sequenced because the isolated RNA had all been reverse transcribed beforehand. The method was immunoSEQ multiplex PCR; TCRdb's version includes in-frame clones alone and lacks a portion of them. Of under 800,000 clones listed, around 15% are singletons. The material sequenced was naive CD4+ T cells from blood. These receptors all stem from a man younger than 30 in good health.

CDR3 DNA: TGTGCCAGCAGACCGACAGGCCGGACCGGCTACACCTTC. This sequence encodes CASRPTGRTGYTF. The chain combines TRBV2 with TRBJ1-2, with a tentative D call TRBD1 (6 bases). Germline CDR1 and CDR2: SNHLY and FYNNEI. This CDR3 comprises 13 residues. Between the trimmed V and J ends, which lost 6 bases and 8 bases, there was a span of 16 bases. The whole variable domain, filled in from reference TRBV2 and TRBJ1-2, reads EPEVTQTPSHQVTQMGQEVILRCVPISNHLYFYWYRQILGQKVEFLVSFYNNEISEKSEIFDDQFSVERPDGSNFTLKIRSTKLEDSAMYFCASRPTGRTGYTFGSGTRLTVV.

This clone was recorded a few times. The chain couples TRBV30 to TRBJ1-2; the D gene is possibly TRBD1 (5 bases). Germline CDR1 is GTSNPN and CDR2 is SVGIG (reference sequence). Trimming left V 1 base short and J 3 bases short, with 9 bases between. This CDR3 is 13 amino acids long. The CDR3 loop is CAWSGEGDYGYTF. The CDR3 DNA is TGTGCCTGGAGTGGTGAAGGGGACTATGGCTACACCTTC.

The chain carries TRBV9 and TRBJ2-1; D is perhaps TRBD2 (6 bases). Between the trimmed V and J ends, which lost 6 bases and 8 bases, there was a span of 15 bases. Germline V lookup: CDR1 SGDLS, CDR2 YYNGEE. This CDR3 comprises 13 residues. The DNA for the CDR3 is TGTGCCAGCAAGGAGGGCGATAACGATGAGCAGTTCTTC. Amino acids: CASKEGDNDEQFF.

V and J are TRBV7-2 and TRBJ2-5, with D possibly TRBD2 on 6 matching bases. The CDR3 is made up of 14 amino acids. Germline CDR1 and CDR2: SGHTA and FQGNSA. Trimming took off 5 bases at V and 4 bases at J, with 14 bases between the two ends. CDR3 residues: CASSRGGVGETQYF. As DNA, the CDR3 is TGTGCCAGCAGCCGGGGCGGGGTAGGAGAGACCCAGTACTTC.

This clone was detected only a few times. This sample also contains other DNA sequences that code for the same CDR3. This sequence joins TRBV7-2 and TRBJ2-6; D call uncertain. Germline V gives CDR1 SGHTA, CDR2 FQGNSA. Trimming left V 0 bases short and J 0 bases short, with 3 bases between. This CDR3 region has 15 residues. CDR3: CASSLAGSGANVLTF. DNA for the CDR3: TGTGCCAGCAGCTTAGCGGGCTCTGGGGCCAACGTCCTGACTTTC.

The chain recombines TRBV29-1 with TRBJ2-3, with D unresolved. Germline CDR1 reads SQVTM; CDR2 reads ANQGSEA. The V end lost 4 bases, the J end lost 0 bases, and 8 bases lay between the germline ends. The length of the CDR3 is 13 residues. The CDR3 DNA reads TGCAGCGTTGGGGTTTCTAGCACAGATACGCAGTATTTT. It translates to CSVGVSSTDTQYF.

At least ten counts were recorded for this clone. The chain has TRBV13 and TRBJ2-7; TRBD2 is a possible D gene (6 bases). V was trimmed by 3 bases and J by 2 bases, leaving 14 bases between them. Germline lookup yields CDR1 PRHDT and CDR2 FYEKMQ (reference sequence). The CDR3 spans 15 residues. The CDR3 DNA is TGTGCCAGCAGCTTCGAGGAGGGGCTCGCCTACGAGCAGTACTTC. As protein: CASSFEEGLAYEQYF. Variable domain in full (rest from reference TRBV13 and TRBJ2-7): AAGVIQSPRHLIKEKRETATLKCYPIPRHDTVYWYQQGPGQDPQFLISFYEKMQSDKGSIPDRFSAQQFSDYHSELNMSSLELGDSALYFCASSFEEGLAYEQYFGPGTRLTVT.

The V and J genes are TRBV7-2 and TRBJ1-1; no clear D. CDR1 is SGHTA, CDR2 FQGNSA, per germline. The V end lost 0 bases, the J end lost 6 bases, and 11 bases lay between the germline ends. The length of the CDR3 is 14 residues. The CDR3, as DNA: TGTGCCAGCAGCTTAGCGGTCAGTCGGGCTGAAGCTTTCTTT. It yields the protein CASSLAVSRAEAFF.

The chain uses TRBV20-1 and TRBJ1-4; D is undetermined. The V end lost 3 bases, the J end lost 8 bases, and 7 bases lay between the germline ends. The CDR3 spans 11 residues. CDR1 is DFQATT, CDR2 SNEGSKA, per germline (reference sequence). DNA for the CDR3: TGCAGTGCTAGGTTAGAGGAAAAACTGTTTTTT. It is translated as CSARLEEKLFF.

As for this clone: Within the sample, other DNA sequences also encode this same CDR3. The V call is TRBV6-5, the J call TRBJ1-2; the match to TRBD1 covers 8 bases. There are 12 residues in the CDR3. Germline loops: CDR1 MNHEY, CDR2 SVGAGI. V dropped 6 bases and J dropped 6; count of bases not matched to a gene: 3. For the CDR3, the DNA is TGTGCCAGCAGGACAGGGGTGCATGGCTACACCTTC. Translation gives CASRTGVHGYTF.

This clone was observed a handful of times. The genes are TRBV7-2 and TRBJ1-2; no reliable D call. Germline V gene data show CDR1 as SGHTA and CDR2 as FQGNSA. V gave up 1 base and J gave up 7 bases, with 13 bases separating them. The CDR3 consists of 14 residues. The CDR3 nucleotides are TGTGCCAGCAGCTTAGACGTAACAGTGAGTGGCTACACCTTC. It codes for CASSLDVTVSGYTF.